This T cell receptor (beta chain) derives from a study of identical twins. V was shortened by 5 bases and J by 7 bases, with 17 bases between the two germline ends. The CDR3 sequence is 15 residues long. In its sample, this clonotype was seen a few times. From the 5' RACE reads, TCRdb called clonotypes with MiXCR, one entry per CDR3 protein. The profile shows 550,000 to 800,000 distinct CDR3 sequences, 7% to 7.5% of them singletons. These data were also filed under a second study, of yellow fever vaccine responses in identical twins.

This receptor was obtained from a woman younger than 35 in good health. The material sequenced was PBMCs. The rearrangement uses TRBV12-3 or TRBV12-4 and TRBJ1-4; no clear D gene. DNA for the CDR3: TGTGCCAGCAGTGCCCTCGGTGGCGCGAGTGAAAAACTGTTTTTT. The encoded protein is CASSALGGASEKLFF.